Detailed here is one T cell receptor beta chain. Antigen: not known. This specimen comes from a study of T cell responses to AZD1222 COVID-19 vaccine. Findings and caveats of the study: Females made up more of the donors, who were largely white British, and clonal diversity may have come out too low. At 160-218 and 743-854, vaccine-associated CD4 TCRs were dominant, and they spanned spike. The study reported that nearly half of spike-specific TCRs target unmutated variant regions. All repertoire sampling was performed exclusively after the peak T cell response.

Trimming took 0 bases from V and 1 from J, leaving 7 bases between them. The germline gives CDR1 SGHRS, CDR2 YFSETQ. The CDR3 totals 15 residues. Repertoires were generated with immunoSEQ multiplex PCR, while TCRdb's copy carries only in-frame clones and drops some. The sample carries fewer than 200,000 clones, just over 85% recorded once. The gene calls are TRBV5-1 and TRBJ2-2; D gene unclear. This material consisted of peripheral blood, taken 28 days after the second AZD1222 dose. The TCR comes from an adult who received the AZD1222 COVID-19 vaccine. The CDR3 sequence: CASSLVAGNTGELFF. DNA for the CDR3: TGCGCCAGCAGCTTGGTGGCCGGGAACACCGGGGAGCTGTTTTTT.